The entry that follows covers one T cell receptor (beta chain) sequence. The CDR3 runs 16 residues. The V gene's germline CDR1 is SGHTA and CDR2 FQGNSA. V shed 2 bases and J shed 0 bases, with 12 bases lying between them. This sample is drawn from a study of blood T cells in healthy people across ages. Together with a sample-barcoded 5' primer, a J-beta primer mix was included in a second PCR lasting roughly 6 to 12 cycles. TCRdb recomputed calls from the 5' RACE reads with MiXCR, one row per CDR3 protein. Of about 1.5 million distinct CDR3 sequences listed, about 45% were seen once; the top ten hold under 5%.

The receptor was isolated from a woman aged 18-30 years in good health. Sequences were obtained from blood. This chain links TRBV7-2 with TRBJ2-3; D is unresolved. The CDR3 protein is CASSLNLLTSTDTQYF. The CDR3 coding sequence is TGTGCCAGCAGCTTAAATTTATTGACAAGCACAGATACGCAGTATTTT.